Each of the 23 T cell receptor beta chains below was sequenced from the same sample in a study of blood T cell repertoires in COVID-19. Repertoires were generated with immunoSEQ multiplex PCR, while TCRdb's copy carries only in-frame clones and drops some. The sample lists over 65,000 clones, around 82% occurring once. Input material: peripheral blood. The source of these receptors is an elderly man with active COVID-19.

CDR3 sequence reads: CASSQAPRGSGNTIYF. The CDR3 DNA is TGCGCCAGCAGCCAAGCTCCAAGGGGCTCTGGAAACACCATATATTTT. This chain joins TRBV4-1 and TRBJ1-3; D might be TRBD1 (5 bases). In germline, CDR1 is MGHRA, CDR2 YSYEKL. The V end was cut by 1 base, the J end by 0 bases, with 10 bases between. The CDR3 has 16 amino acids.

This clone was detected only once. The chain's CDR3 is CASSPQPGKQETQYF. The CDR3 DNA reads as TGTGCCAGCAGCCCCCAGCCGGGAAAACAAGAGACCCAGTACTTC. The chain carries TRBV9 and TRBJ2-5; D perhaps matches TRBD2 (5 bases). The CDR3 length is 15 residues. Looked up from germline, CDR1 is SGDLS and CDR2 is YYNGEE. V was trimmed by 4 bases and J by 2 bases, leaving 15 bases between them.

This chain links TRBV7-8 with TRBJ2-4; 8 bases line up with TRBD1. The J segment lost 10 bases and the V segment lost 3 bases, leaving 23 bases of the junction unmatched. This CDR3 has 19 amino acids. Per the germline V gene, CDR1 is SGHVS and CDR2 is FQNEAQ. CDR3 residues: CASSLLPRSGQEPELIQYF. CDR3 nucleotide sequence: TGTGCCAGCAGCTTGCTCCCCCGGTCGGGACAGGAGCCCGAGTTGATTCAGTACTTC.

The chain couples TRBV9 to TRBJ2-2; the match to TRBD1 covers 7 bases. The V segment lost 3 bases and the J segment 8 bases; nucleotides outside the gene matches: 13. CDR3 length: 16 amino acids. Germline-derived CDR1 and CDR2 are SGDLS and YYNGEE. The CDR3 reads CASSAITLGGSGELFF. CDR3 sequence (DNA): TGTGCCAGCAGCGCAATAACACTAGGGGGCTCAGGGGAGCTGTTTTTT.

The sample holds a few counts of this clone. The chain links TRBV18 to TRBJ1-5; D gene unclear. Germline V gene data show CDR1 as KGHSH and CDR2 as LQKENI. Trimming pared 5 bases from V and 0 bases from J, leaving 5 bases between. The CDR3 is 13 residues long. The CDR3 region is CASSDYSNQPQHF. The CDR3 DNA follows: TGTGCCAGCTCAGACTATAGCAATCAGCCCCAGCATTTT.

With respect to this clone: The sample holds other DNA sequences that translate to the same CDR3. The chain recombines TRBV6-5 with TRBJ2-4, with D possibly being TRBD2 (7 bases). Trimming took 6 bases from V and 6 from J, leaving 12 bases between them. CDR3 length equals 13 residues. Germline V gene lookup returns CDR1 MNHEY and CDR2 SVGAGI. The CDR3 here is CASRTGGTNIQYF. CDR3 DNA sequence: TGTGCCAGCAGGACGGGGGGCACAAACATTCAGTACTTC.

The chain employs TRBV7-9 and TRBJ2-5, with D possibly TRBD1 on 6 matching bases. The germline gives CDR1 SEHNR, CDR2 FQNEAQ (reference sequence). The V and J ends lost 5 bases and 1 base respectively, with 14 bases between them. The CDR3 has 15 residues. Here the CDR3 reads CASSQFSGAQETQYF. The CDR3 coding sequence is TGTGCCAGCAGCCAATTTTCAGGGGCCCAAGAGACCCAGTACTTC.

The rearrangement uses TRBV19 and TRBJ2-1, with D maybe TRBD2 (7 bases). V shed 7 bases and J shed 6 bases, with 13 bases lying between them. From germline, CDR1 is LNHDA and CDR2 SQIVND (reference sequence). CDR3 length: 13 residues. CDR3 coding DNA: TGTGCCAGTAATGGCGGGGGCTTCAATGAGCAGTTCTTC. Amino acid sequence: CASNGGGFNEQFF.

In DNA, the CDR3 is TGTGCCTGGAGTGCACAGGGGGGTCTAGGCTATGGCTACACCTTC. Protein: CAWSAQGGLGYGYTF. The chain joins TRBV30 to TRBJ1-2; 8 bases line up with TRBD1. The germline V gene encodes CDR1 GTSNPN and CDR2 SVGIG (reference sequence). This CDR3 spans 15 amino acids. After removal of 1 base from V and 4 bases from J, the junction contained 8 bases not matched to a gene.

The genes are TRBV18 and TRBJ2-1, with D perhaps TRBD2 (6 bases). CDR3 length: 17 residues. V lost 3 bases to trimming and J lost 1 base, with 16 bases between them. Germline assignment: CDR1 KGHSH and CDR2 LQKENI. The CDR3 sequence is CASSPTLGEVSYNEQFF. DNA for the CDR3: TGTGCCAGCTCACCGACGTTGGGGGAGGTTTCCTACAATGAGCAGTTCTTC.

The V and J genes are TRBV7-3 and TRBJ2-5; 9 bases map to TRBD1. The CDR3 has 14 amino acids. CDR1 SGHTA and CDR2 FQGTGA come from the germline V gene. After removal of 5 bases from V and 5 bases from J, the junction contained 6 bases not matched to a gene. For the CDR3, the DNA is TGTGCCAGCAGCCCCGGGACAGGGCTGGAGACCCAGTACTTC. Its translation: CASSPGTGLETQYF.

The V gene is TRBV15, the J gene TRBJ1-2; 8 bases map to TRBD1. The ends lost 0 bases at V and 5 bases at J; junction bases unmatched: 2. The germline CDR1 and CDR2 sequences are LNHNV and YYDKDF (reference sequence). This CDR3 has 14 residues. CDR3 loop: CATSRDRTGYGYTF. The CDR3, as DNA: TGTGCCACCAGCAGAGATCGGACAGGGTATGGCTACACCTTC.

This chain connects TRBV3-1 (or the pseudogene TRBV3-2) to TRBJ2-1, with 8 nucleotides matching TRBD2. V shed 0 bases, J shed 0 bases, and the junction held 4 bases outside the gene matches. CDR1 and CDR2 from the germline V gene are LGHDT and YNNKEL (reference sequence). The CDR3 is made up of 17 amino acids. The CDR3 bases are TGTGCCAGCAGCCAAGATCGCGGGGGGATCTCCTACAATGAGCAGTTCTTC. This sequence encodes CASSQDRGGISYNEQFF.

The J gene is TRBJ2-3, the V gene TRBV5-5; 7 bases line up with TRBD2. Trimming at V came to 3 bases and at J to 6 bases, leaving 7 bases not matched to a gene. There are 14 residues in the CDR3. CDR1 and CDR2 from the germline V gene are SGHKS and YYEKEE (reference sequence). This chain's CDR3 is CASSSRLAADTQYF. The CDR3 coding sequence is TGTGCCAGCAGCTCCCGACTAGCAGCGGATACGCAGTATTTT.

The gene calls are TRBV18 and TRBJ2-2; D is unclear. Trimming took off 3 bases at V and 3 bases at J, with 11 bases between the two ends. The length of the CDR3 is 15 residues. Germline V gives CDR1 KGHSH, CDR2 LQKENI. The CDR3 region is CASSPRAMDTGELFF. CDR3 coding DNA: TGTGCCAGCTCACCCCGAGCTATGGACACCGGGGAGCTGTTTTTT.

This chain connects TRBV2 to TRBJ1-2; 8 bases agree with TRBD1. V lost 4 bases and J lost 6; bases outside the gene matches: 7. Germline V gene data show CDR1 as SNHLY and CDR2 as FYNNEI. The CDR3 spans 14 residues. For the CDR3, the DNA is TGTGCCAGCAGTGGGACAGGGATGATCCATGGCTACACCTTC. Protein product: CASSGTGMIHGYTF.

The chain links TRBV18 to TRBJ1-1, with D unclear. From germline, CDR1 is KGHSH and CDR2 LQKENI. Trimming took off 6 bases at V and 1 base at J, with 15 bases between the two ends. The CDR3 spans 15 residues. The CDR3 loop is CASSKSPGENTEAFF. The CDR3 coding sequence is TGTGCCAGCTCCAAGAGCCCCGGGGAGAACACTGAAGCTTTCTTT.

The chain carries TRBV7-2 and TRBJ1-2, with D possibly being TRBD1 (5 bases). The length of the CDR3 is 17 residues. Per the germline V gene, CDR1 is SGHTA and CDR2 is FQGNSA. Trimming removed 0 bases from V and 6 bases from J, with 20 bases in between. CDR3 DNA sequence: TGTGCCAGCAGCTTAGCGGGACCCGCAGTATCGGGGGATGGCTACACCTTC. It encodes CASSLAGPAVSGDGYTF.

The gene calls are TRBV7-9 and TRBJ2-5, with 9 bases aligning to TRBD1. With 0 bases clipped from V and 5 bases from J, the junction kept 7 bases outside the gene matches. Germline V lookup: CDR1 SEHNR, CDR2 FQNEAQ (reference sequence). CDR3 length: 16 amino acids. CDR3 protein: CASSLAITGGLETQYF. For the CDR3, the DNA is TGTGCCAGCAGCTTAGCGATAACAGGGGGCTTGGAGACCCAGTACTTC.

This clone came up many times. V and J are TRBV6-2 or TRBV6-3 and TRBJ2-2, with 8 bases matching TRBD1. Germline assignment: CDR1 MNHEY and CDR2 SVGEGT. The CDR3 is made up of 18 amino acids. J gave up 1 base and V 3 bases, and 10 bases lay outside the gene matches. As DNA, the CDR3 is TGTGCCAGCAGTTATAATATCCGCAGGGGGCTGAACACCGGGGAGCTGTTTTTT. This gives the protein CASSYNIRRGLNTGELFF.

CDR3: CAISEPRGGRYNEQFF. CDR3 in DNA: TGTGCCATCAGTGAGCCGCGAGGCGGGCGGTACAATGAGCAGTTCTTC. The chain links TRBV10-3 to TRBJ2-1, with a tentative D call TRBD2 (5 bases). Germline V gives CDR1 ENHRY, CDR2 SYGVKD. The CDR3 covers 16 residues. Trimming pared 2 bases from V and 4 bases from J, leaving 15 bases between.

The chain is built from TRBV28 and TRBJ1-1; D is uncertain. The CDR3 is 15 residues long. The germline V and J ends were trimmed by 1 base and 1 base, with 10 bases remaining between them. Germline CDR1 and CDR2: MDHEN and SYDVKM. The CDR3, as DNA: TGTGCCAGCAGTTTATCGGGATCGGGGAACACTGAAGCTTTCTTT. Residues: CASSLSGSGNTEAFF.

The rearrangement joins TRBV5-4 to TRBJ1-1; TRBD1 matches at 7 bases. The CDR3 runs 14 residues. Per the germline V gene, CDR1 is SGHNT and CDR2 is YYREEE (reference sequence). V was pared by 4 bases and J by 5 bases, with 8 bases of the junction left unmatched. CDR3 bases: TGTGCCAGCAGCCCGCGGGACAGCCAAACTGAAGCTTTCTTT. The encoded protein is CASSPRDSQTEAFF. The whole variable domain, remainder taken from reference TRBV5-4 and TRBJ1-1, is ETGVTQSPTHLIKTRGQQVTLRCSSQSGHNTVSWYQQALGQGPQFIFQYYREEENGRGNFPPRFSGLQFPNYSSELNVNALELDDSALYLCASSPRDSQTEAFFGQGTRLTVV.